The source of this T cell receptor (beta chain) is a study of cytomegalovirus exposure and HLA in healthy donors. General study findings and limits: The investigators catalogued 150 to 200 TCR beta chains as cytomegalovirus-associated. Later analysis suggested most CMV-associated TCR beta chains were HLA-restricted. Some V segments (TRBV6-2 and TRBV6-3 among them) were excluded as indistinguishable. Relative to the approximately 680-donor mean, N-insertions were reportedly fewer in an Asian-associated ancestry cluster in a later analysis.

This clone has only a few counts. Its antigen remains unknown. Per germline, CDR1 MNHNS and CDR2 SASEGT. Trimming removed 3 bases from V and 8 bases from J; junction bases left unmatched: 7. The CDR3 sequence is 15 residues long. PCR involved 60 Vbeta and 13 Jbeta primers. The protocol was immunoSEQ multiplex PCR, while the TCRdb copy is restricted to in-frame clones and leaves out a portion. The top ten clones hold approximately 2% of a sample with some 99,000 clones, 76% of them seen once. V gene TRBV6-1 combines with J gene TRBJ2-5, with 12 positions matching TRBD2. The sample consisted of PBMCs. The sequence was obtained from a man aged 35 to 55 in good health and CMV-seronegative. This chain's CDR3 is CASSESLAGGITQYF. The CDR3 DNA reads as TGTGCCAGCAGTGAGAGCCTAGCGGGGGGGATTACCCAGTACTTC.